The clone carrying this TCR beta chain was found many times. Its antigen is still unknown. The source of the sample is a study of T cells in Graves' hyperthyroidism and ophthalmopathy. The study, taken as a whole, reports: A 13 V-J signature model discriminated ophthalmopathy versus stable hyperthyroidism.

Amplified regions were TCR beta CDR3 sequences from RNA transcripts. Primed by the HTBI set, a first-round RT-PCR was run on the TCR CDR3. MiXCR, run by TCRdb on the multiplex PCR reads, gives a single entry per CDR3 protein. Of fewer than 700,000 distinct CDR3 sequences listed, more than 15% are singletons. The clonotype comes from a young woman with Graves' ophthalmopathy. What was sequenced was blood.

CDR3 region: CASSEGSRETQYF. In DNA, the CDR3 is TGTGCCAGCAGTGAAGGTTCGAGGGAGACCCAGTACTTC. This chain joins TRBV2 and TRBJ2-5; D remains unclear. Trimming removed 1 base at V and 5 bases at J, with 8 bases between. Per germline, CDR1 SNHLY and CDR2 FYNNEI. This CDR3 comprises 13 residues.